What follows are 20 T cell receptor beta chains derived from one specimen sequenced in a study of blood T cell repertoires in COVID-19. The repertoire was sequenced with immunoSEQ multiplex PCR; TCRdb's copy has only in-frame clones and lacks some. The sample records about 310,000 clones, around 86% being singletons. What was sequenced was peripheral blood. Receptors originate from a man in his fifties with active or convalescent COVID-19.

On this clone itself: Distinct nucleotide sequences in the sample also encode this CDR3. The chain links TRBV6-5 to TRBJ1-6, with D uncertain. CDR1 and CDR2 from the germline V gene are MNHEY and SVGAGI. The CDR3 runs 15 residues. Trimming stripped 6 bases from V and 0 bases from J, with 9 bases between. DNA for the CDR3: TGTGCCAGCAGAACGGGGAGCTCCTATAATTCACCCCTCCACTTT. It translates to CASRTGSSYNSPLHF.

V and J are TRBV30 and TRBJ1-4; D may be TRBD1 (5 bases). Germline CDR1 and CDR2: GTSNPN and SVGIG (reference sequence). CDR3 size: 14 residues. The V and J ends lost 3 bases and 4 bases respectively, with 12 bases between them. CDR3 DNA sequence: TGTGCCTGGAGATCGCAGGGATTTAATGAAAAACTGTTTTTT. Amino acids: CAWRSQGFNEKLFF.

The chain joins TRBV11-3 to TRBJ2-1, with D perhaps TRBD2 (5 bases). Trimming stripped 2 bases from V and 4 bases from J, with 6 bases between. This CDR3 has 13 amino acids. In germline, CDR1 is SGHNT, CDR2 YENEEA. CDR3 protein: CASSLREYNEQFF. CDR3 nucleotides: TGTGCCAGCAGCTTAAGGGAGTACAATGAGCAGTTCTTC.

This chain links TRBV19 with TRBJ1-6, with D possibly matching TRBD1 (5 bases). V was shortened by 9 bases and J by 1 base, with 10 bases between the two germline ends. The CDR3 spans 14 residues. The germline V gene encodes CDR1 LNHDA and CDR2 SQIVND (reference sequence). The CDR3: CASGGSSYNSPLHF. DNA for the CDR3: TGTGCCAGCGGGGGGAGTTCCTATAATTCACCCCTCCACTTT.

This clone was counted once. The chain uses TRBV30 and TRBJ1-1; 7 bases fit TRBD1. The CDR3 is made up of 12 amino acids. Germline loops: CDR1 GTSNPN, CDR2 SVGIG (reference sequence). After removal of 4 bases from V and 5 bases from J, the junction contained 4 bases not matched to a gene. The CDR3 bases are TGTGCCTGGACAGGGGGAGAAACTGAAGCTTTCTTT. It encodes CAWTGGETEAFF.

The chain is built from TRBV19 and TRBJ1-1, with unresolved D. The CDR3 contains 12 residues. The V end was cut by 7 bases, the J end by 4 bases, with 10 bases between. In germline, CDR1 is LNHDA, CDR2 SQIVND (reference sequence). CDR3: CASTTLSTEAFF. CDR3 coding DNA: TGTGCCAGTACGACACTTAGCACTGAAGCTTTCTTT.

The chain links TRBV18 to TRBJ1-4; D perhaps matches TRBD1 (5 bases). The V gene's germline CDR1 is KGHSH and CDR2 LQKENI. The CDR3 length is 16 residues. Trimming took off 1 base at V and 2 bases at J, with 11 bases between the two ends. The CDR3 here is CASSPLGQGTNEKLFF. DNA for the CDR3: TGTGCCAGCTCACCACTCGGGCAGGGCACTAATGAAAAACTGTTTTTT.

The rearrangement links TRBV19 to TRBJ1-6; TRBD1 agrees at 9 bases. Germline V gene sequence: CDR1 LNHDA, CDR2 SQIVND (reference sequence). The CDR3 is made up of 16 amino acids. Trimming cost V 5 bases and J 4 bases; bases outside gene matches: 6. CDR3 protein: CASSPGQGRYNSPLHF. The CDR3 nucleotides read TGTGCCAGTAGTCCGGGACAGGGTCGGTATAATTCACCCCTCCACTTT.

J is TRBJ1-2 and V is TRBV19, with TRBD1 identical over 7 bases. V shed 5 bases and J 8 bases; nucleotides not matched to a gene: 5. The CDR3 contains 12 residues. Germline V gene lookup returns CDR1 LNHDA and CDR2 SQIVND (reference sequence). The CDR3 DNA sequence: TGTGCCAGTAGTCTCCGGACAGGCGGCTACACCTTC. Translating gives CASSLRTGGYTF.

This chain joins TRBV5-5 and TRBJ2-1; 9 nucleotides line up with TRBD2. There are 16 residues in the CDR3. Losses at the gene ends were 3 bases for V and 7 bases for J; bases not matched to a gene: 11. The V gene's germline CDR1 is SGHKS and CDR2 YYEKEE (reference sequence). The CDR3 loop reads CASSSRTSADGNEQFF. CDR3 coding DNA: TGTGCCAGCAGCTCTAGGACTAGCGCAGACGGGAATGAGCAGTTCTTC.

V is TRBV6-5 and J is TRBJ1-6, with 12 nucleotides matching TRBD1. The CDR3 consists of 15 residues. CDR1 and CDR2 from the germline V gene are MNHEY and SVGAGI. V dropped 6 bases and J dropped 10; count of bases not matched to a gene: 7. CDR3 in amino acids: CASSRGQGAQSPLHF. CDR3 nucleotides: TGTGCCAGCAGCCGGGGACAGGGGGCGCAGTCACCCCTCCACTTT.

The J gene is TRBJ1-5, the V gene TRBV28, with D perhaps matching TRBD1 (6 bases). In germline, CDR1 is MDHEN, CDR2 SYDVKM. The CDR3 is made up of 20 amino acids. V gave up 4 bases and J gave up 0 bases, with 25 bases separating them. Here the CDR3 reads CASSSLLAGDIEYSNQPQHF. The CDR3 nucleotides read TGTGCCAGCAGTTCCCTGCTGGCAGGGGATATTGAATATAGCAATCAGCCCCAGCATTTT.

CDR3 bases: TGTGCCAGCAGCTTAGCGGTCACAGGGGGCCATGGCTACACCTTC. Translated: CASSLAVTGGHGYTF. The chain recombines TRBV11-2 with TRBJ1-2; 9 bases are a match to TRBD1. After removal of 1 base from V and 6 bases from J, the junction contained 6 bases not matched to a gene. This CDR3 is 15 amino acids long. Germline assignment: CDR1 SGHAT and CDR2 FQNNGV.

As for this clone: A junction boundary mismatches the germline segment, possibly from a read error. V gene TRBV2 combines with J gene TRBJ1-2; no reliable D call. The CDR3 spans 12 residues. In germline, CDR1 is SNHLY, CDR2 FYNNEI. CDR3 protein: CASSGNPGSLLF. The DNA for the CDR3 is TGTGCCAGCAGTGGTAACCCCGGGAGTCTTCTCTTC.

In the case of this clone: The same CDR3 can be traced to other DNA sequences in this sample. The V and J genes are TRBV28 and TRBJ1-2, with 8 bases that match TRBD1. Trimming cost V 5 bases and J 4 bases; bases outside gene matches: 3. CDR1 is MDHEN and CDR2 is SYDVKM in the germline V gene. The CDR3 consists of 13 residues. CDR3 sequence (DNA): TGTGCCAGCAGTCTCCAGGGGGCCTATGGCTACACCTTC. The encoded protein is CASSLQGAYGYTF.

This chain joins TRBV19 and TRBJ1-1; tentatively, D is TRBD1 (5 bases). The CDR3 length is 14 residues. Trimming took 7 bases from V and 1 from J, leaving 13 bases between them. Germline CDR1 LNHDA, CDR2 SQIVND (reference sequence). The CDR3 coding sequence is TGTGCCAGTACGTTGGGGCGAACGAACACTGAAGCTTTCTTT. It codes for CASTLGRTNTEAFF.

This rearrangement joins TRBV14 to TRBJ2-5; TRBD2 matches 12 bases. CDR1 and CDR2 from the germline V gene are SGHDN and FVKESK. The CDR3 runs to 17 residues. V trimming: 2 bases; J trimming: 3 bases; junction bases outside the gene matches: 7. The DNA for the CDR3 is TGTGCCAGCAGCCAACGGCGGACTAGCGGGGCGGAAGAGACCCAGTACTTC. Translated: CASSQRRTSGAEETQYF.

The chain recombines TRBV29-1 with TRBJ2-1; D is possibly TRBD1 (7 bases). V gave up 0 bases and J gave up 0 bases, with 18 bases separating them. This CDR3 is 18 amino acids long. Per germline, CDR1 SQVTM and CDR2 ANQGSEA. This CDR3 is CSVEDFIPRDSSYNEQFF. Here the CDR3 DNA reads TGCAGCGTTGAAGATTTTATACCGCGGGACAGCTCCTACAATGAGCAGTTCTTC.

This chain links TRBV7-8 with TRBJ2-5, with TRBD1 as a possible D gene (5 bases). The germline V gene encodes CDR1 SGHVS and CDR2 FQNEAQ. Trimming cost V 1 base and J 5 bases, with 11 bases left between them. This CDR3 contains 14 residues. The CDR3 DNA reads TGTGCCAGCAGCTTAGTTGGGGCGGCGGAGACCCAGTACTTC. It codes for CASSLVGAAETQYF.

This rearrangement joins TRBV9 to TRBJ2-2, with TRBD1 as a possible D gene (7 bases). The CDR3 is 15 residues long. Germline CDR1 and CDR2: SGDLS and YYNGEE. Trimming cost V 3 bases and J 7 bases, with 16 bases left between them. The CDR3 region has the DNA TGTGCCAGCAGCGCGGGGGACAGAGAGGTCGGGGAGCTGTTTTTT. This encodes CASSAGDREVGELFF.